A selection of T cell receptor beta chains follows, all from one sample in a study of blood T cell repertoires in COVID-19. Clones were sequenced by immunoSEQ multiplex PCR, and TCRdb holds only the in-frame ones, with some missing. The sample has 70,000 to 85,000 clones, approximately 82% seen once. The sample taken for sequencing was peripheral blood. Every receptor here comes from a man in his sixties with acute or convalescent COVID-19. The CDR3 runs from the conserved cysteine through the conserved F or W. D genes are given only for firm matches. Only part of the rows carry a size: once, few, many, or a class if the clone is expanded.

v_gene	j_gene	d_gene	abundance	CDR3nt	CDR3aa
TRBV27	TRBJ2-2	NA	NA	TGTGCCAGCAGTTTAAGACTAGAGAGCACCGGGGAGCTGTTTTTT	CASSLRLESTGELFF
TRBV7-2	TRBJ2-3	NA	NA	TGTGCCAGCAGTTATTATTTATGGAGCGGCACAGATACGCAGTATTTT	CASSYYLWSGTDTQYF
TRBV7-3	TRBJ2-1	NA	NA	TGTGCCAGCAGCTTAATGGCCACCAACAATGAGCAGTTCTTC	CASSLMATNNEQFF
TRBV2	TRBJ1-3	NA	NA	TGTGCCAGCAGTGAAACTGGGGCCGGAAACACCATATATTTT	CASSETGAGNTIYF
TRBV13	TRBJ1-3	NA	NA	TGTGCCAGCAGCTTTAAGGGGTCGAACACCATATATTTT	CASSFKGSNTIYF
TRBV27	TRBJ1-2	TRBD1	NA	TGTGCCAGCAGCATCTCGGGACAGGGGCTCTCCTATGGCTACACCTTC	CASSISGQGLSYGYTF
TRBV7-9	TRBJ2-7	NA	NA	TGTGCCAGCAGCACGGGGACATACGAGCAGTACTTC	CASSTGTYEQYF
TRBV4-3	TRBJ2-2	TRBD2	NA	TGCGCCAGCAGCCAAGTGGCGGGGGTGTCCGCCCGGGAGCTGTTTTTT	CASSQVAGVSARELFF
TRBV2	TRBJ2-7	TRBD2	NA	TGTGCCAGCAGACCTGGACTAGGGAACTCCTACGAGCAGTACTTC	CASRPGLGNSYEQYF
TRBV7-6	TRBJ2-3	TRBD2	NA	TGTGCCAGCAGCTTACTAGCGGGAGGGCCCTTGGATACGCAGTATTTT	CASSLLAGGPLDTQYF
TRBV19	TRBJ2-3	TRBD1	once	TGTGCCAGTAGTCCGAAGGGACAGGGAAAACTTTGGGATACGCAGTATTTT	CASSPKGQGKLWDTQYF
TRBV7-2	TRBJ1-2	NA	once	TGTGCCAGCAGCGGAAGCGGACGTACGCTACGCGGCTACACCTTC	CASSGSGRTLRGYTF
TRBV28	TRBJ2-7	TRBD2	NA	TGTGCCAGCAGTTTAACCGCTAGCGGGGGCTACGAGCAGTACTTC	CASSLTASGGYEQYF
TRBV19	TRBJ1-6	NA	NA	TGTGCCAGTAGTATCTATTCACCCCTCCACTTT	CASSIYSPLHF
TRBV7-8	TRBJ1-2	NA	NA	TGTGCCAGCAGCCTTACAGGGCCTATTAACTATGGCTACACCTTC	CASSLTGPINYGYTF
TRBV6-5	TRBJ1-5	NA	NA	TGTGCCAGCAGTTACTCGACTCTGGATCAGCCCCAGCATTTT	CASSYSTLDQPQHF
TRBV7-3	TRBJ2-2	NA	few	TGTGCCAGCAGCTCAGGGGACCCCCGGGGTGCCGGGGAGCTGTTTTTT	CASSSGDPRGAGELFF
TRBV6-6	TRBJ1-5	NA	NA	TGTGCCAGCAACGGTGCCGCGATCCAGCATTTT	CASNGAAIQHF
TRBV7-9	TRBJ1-2	NA	NA	TGTGCCAGCAGCCCAGAGGACAGCGCGATCGGCTACACCTTC	CASSPEDSAIGYTF
TRBV7-6	TRBJ1-5	NA	NA	TGTGCCAGCAGCTTACCGGGGGTCGGGCAGCCCCAGCATTTT	CASSLPGVGQPQHF
TRBV9	TRBJ1-2	TRBD1	few	TGTGCCAGCAGCGCCGGTACAGGGGAATATGGCTACACCTTC	CASSAGTGEYGYTF
TRBV6-5	TRBJ2-1	NA	NA	TGTGCCAGCGTAACGGGGGAGTACAATGAGCAGTTCTTC	CASVTGEYNEQFF
TRBV6-5	TRBJ2-5	TRBD1	NA	TGTGCCAGCAGTACGGGACAGGGGATTCAAGAGACCCAGTACTTC	CASSTGQGIQETQYF
TRBV3-1/TRBV3-2	TRBJ1-1	NA	NA	TGTGCCTCTTCGTTTACAGGGATCACTGAAGCTTTCTTT	CASSFTGITEAFF
TRBV24-1	TRBJ2-7	TRBD1	NA	TGTGCCACCAGTGATTCCCAGGGGGCGCAGGACGAGCAGTACTTC	CATSDSQGAQDEQYF
TRBV7-2	TRBJ1-2	TRBD1	NA	TGTGCCAGCAGCATCACCGGGACAGGGGGCAACTATGGCTACACCTTC	CASSITGTGGNYGYTF
TRBV9	TRBJ1-3	TRBD1	NA	TGTGCCAGCAGCGTAGATGGGGACAGCCGGGGAAACACCATATATTTT	CASSVDGDSRGNTIYF
TRBV5-1	TRBJ1-1	NA	NA	TGCGCCAGCAGCCCCACACCAGGCCTGAACACTGAAGCTTTCTTT	CASSPTPGLNTEAFF
TRBV5-1	TRBJ1-1	NA	NA	TGCGCCAGCAGCTTGGAACCTATGAACACTGAAGCTTTCTTT	CASSLEPMNTEAFF
TRBV30	TRBJ1-5	NA	NA	TGTGCCTGGAGTGTACGTCGGTCCACTAATCAGCCCCAGCATTTT	CAWSVRRSTNQPQHF
TRBV5-1	TRBJ2-1	TRBD2	NA	TGCGCCAGCAGCTTGGACGGGACTAACCAGCAGTTCTTC	CASSLDGTNQQFF
TRBV6-4	TRBJ2-1	TRBD1	NA	TGTGCCAGCAACAGGACAGGCAGCAATGAGCAGTTCTTC	CASNRTGSNEQFF
TRBV5-4	TRBJ1-2	TRBD1	NA	TGTGCCAGCAGCCCCCCGATACAGGGGGCGGGCGGCTACACCTTC	CASSPPIQGAGGYTF
TRBV30	TRBJ2-3	TRBD2	NA	TGTGCCTCAGGGAGGGGTACAGATACGCAGTATTTT	CASGRGTDTQYF
TRBV10-3	TRBJ1-1	TRBD1	NA	TGTGCCATCAGGGGACAGTGGGCCACTGAAGCTTTCTTT	CAIRGQWATEAFF
TRBV11-2	TRBJ1-1	NA	NA	TGTGCCAGCAGCCCCAGTGGGCAGGGTAGGACTGAAGCTTTCTTT	CASSPSGQGRTEAFF
TRBV6-5	TRBJ1-1	NA	once	TGTGCCAGCAGCCCGGGGAGGGTGAACACTGAAGCTTTCTTT	CASSPGRVNTEAFF
TRBV4-3	TRBJ1-5	TRBD1	NA	TGCGCCAGCAGTCCGGACAGGGACGGAAATCAGCCCCAGCATTTT	CASSPDRDGNQPQHF
TRBV2	TRBJ1-3	TRBD1	NA	TGTGCCAGCAGTAGAAATGGACAGGCCGGGGGAAACACCATATATTTT	CASSRNGQAGGNTIYF
TRBV11-2	TRBJ1-2	NA	NA	TGTGCCAGCAGCTTAGACCAAATCCATGGCTACACCTTC	CASSLDQIHGYTF
TRBV27	TRBJ2-3	NA	few	TGTGCCAGCAGTTTATCGGCCTCTCAGGGGGATACGCAGTATTTT	CASSLSASQGDTQYF
TRBV4-3	TRBJ2-5	NA	NA	TGCGCCAGCAGCGTCGACAGTCAAGAGACCCAGTACTTC	CASSVDSQETQYF
TRBV21-1	TRBJ1-1	NA	NA	TGTGCCAGCATCCTGGGCCTGGTGGCTGAAGCTTTCTTT	CASILGLVAEAFF
TRBV6-5	TRBJ2-7	TRBD1	few	TGTGCCAGCAGATGGACAGGAGGTTCCTACGAGCAGTACTTC	CASRWTGGSYEQYF
TRBV11-2	TRBJ2-1	TRBD2	NA	TGTGCCAGCAGCTTAGGGGCTAGCGGCCTCTCCGGGGTCAATGAGCAGTTCTTC	CASSLGASGLSGVNEQFF
TRBV2	TRBJ2-3	TRBD2	NA	TGTGCCAGCGGGGGGGGTGTAAGACGGATCTTT	CASGGGVRRIF
TRBV5-8	TRBJ1-5	NA	NA	TGTGCCAGCAGCCCTGTTGTTTGGGGGGGGAGCAATCAGCCCCAGCATTTT	CASSPVVWGGSNQPQHF
TRBV28	TRBJ2-1	NA	NA	TGTGCCAGCAGCTCCCCGGCGCGGGATGGCACTGATGAGCAGTTCTTC	CASSSPARDGTDEQFF
TRBV5-6	TRBJ2-2	NA	NA	TGTGCCAGCAGCCTCAGGGGGGTTCAGACCGGGGAGCTGTTTTTT	CASSLRGVQTGELFF
TRBV12-3/TRBV12-4	TRBJ2-7	NA	NA	TGTGCCAGCAGTCCACAGGGGAGGTACGAGCAGTACTTC	CASSPQGRYEQYF
TRBV19	TRBJ2-1	TRBD2	NA	TGTGCCAGTAACTCTCGGGAGGCCCACAATGAGCAGTTCTTC	CASNSREAHNEQFF
TRBV5-1	TRBJ2-3	TRBD1	NA	TGCGCCAGCAGCACGGGACAGGGTTTAGATACGCAGTATTTT	CASSTGQGLDTQYF
TRBV5-1	TRBJ2-5	TRBD2	NA	TGCGCCAGCAGCACAAGCGGGGGGCCGACGGAGACCCAGTACTTC	CASSTSGGPTETQYF
TRBV10-3	TRBJ1-2	TRBD1	NA	TGTGCCATCAGTGGACCTGACAGGGCCTACTATGGCTACACCTTC	CAISGPDRAYYGYTF
TRBV6-2/TRBV6-3	TRBJ1-5	NA	NA	TGTGCCAGCAGTTATGATGGCAGGGGAAGTACATCACAGCCCCAGCATTTT	CASSYDGRGSTSQPQHF
TRBV28	TRBJ1-2	NA	NA	TGTGCCAGCAGTCAGGTTGGGGGCAGTGCTGACAACTATGGCTACACCTTC	CASSQVGGSADNYGYTF
TRBV21-1	TRBJ2-6	NA	NA	TGTGCCAGCAGCAAATCCGGGACTCAGGCTGGGGCCAACGTCCTGACTTTC	CASSKSGTQAGANVLTF
TRBV2	TRBJ1-2	NA	NA	TGTGCCAGCATAGCTAACTATGGCTACACCTTC	CASIANYGYTF
TRBV6-6	TRBJ2-2	NA	NA	TGTGCCAGCAGCACAAGGCTAGGGAACACCGGGGAGCTGTTTTTT	CASSTRLGNTGELFF